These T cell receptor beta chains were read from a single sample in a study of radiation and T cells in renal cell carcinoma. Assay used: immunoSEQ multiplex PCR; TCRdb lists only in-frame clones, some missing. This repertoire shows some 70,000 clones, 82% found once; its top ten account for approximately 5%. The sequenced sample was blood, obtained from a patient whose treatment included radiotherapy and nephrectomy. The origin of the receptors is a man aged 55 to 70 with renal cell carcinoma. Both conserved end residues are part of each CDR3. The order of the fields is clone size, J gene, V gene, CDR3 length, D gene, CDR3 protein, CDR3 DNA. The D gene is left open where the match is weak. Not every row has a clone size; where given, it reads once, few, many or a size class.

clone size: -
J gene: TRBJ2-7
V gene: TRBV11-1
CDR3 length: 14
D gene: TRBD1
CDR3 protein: CASSSGQGPYEQYF
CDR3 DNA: TGTGCCAGCAGCTCCGGACAGGGCCCCTACGAGCAGTACTTC

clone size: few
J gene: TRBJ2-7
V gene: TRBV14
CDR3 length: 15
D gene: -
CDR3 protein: CASSKGNSGSYEQYF
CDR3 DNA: TGTGCCAGCAGCAAAGGGAACAGCGGTTCCTACGAGCAGTACTTC

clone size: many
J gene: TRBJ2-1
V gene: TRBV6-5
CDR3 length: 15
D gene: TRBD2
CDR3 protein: CASSSGTSGRREQFF
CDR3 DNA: TGTGCCAGCAGTTCCGGGACTAGCGGGAGGAGGGAGCAGTTCTTC

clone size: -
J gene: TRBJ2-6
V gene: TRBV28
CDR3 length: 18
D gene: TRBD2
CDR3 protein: CASSNRQAGGFRANVLTF
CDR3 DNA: TGTGCCAGCAGTAACCGACAGGCGGGAGGTTTCCGGGCCAACGTCCTGACTTTC

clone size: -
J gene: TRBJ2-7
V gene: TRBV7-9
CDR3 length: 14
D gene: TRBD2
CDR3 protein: CASSSGLAAYEQYF
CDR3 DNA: TGTGCCAGCAGCTCGGGACTAGCGGCATACGAGCAGTACTTC

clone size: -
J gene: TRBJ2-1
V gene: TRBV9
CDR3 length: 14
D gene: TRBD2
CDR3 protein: CASSVEGGRNEQFF
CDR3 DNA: TGTGCCAGCAGCGTAGAGGGAGGGAGAAATGAGCAGTTCTTC

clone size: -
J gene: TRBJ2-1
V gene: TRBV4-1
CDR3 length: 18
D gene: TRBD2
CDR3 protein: CASSQDGKPSGIRDEQFF
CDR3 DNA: TGCGCCAGCAGCCAAGACGGAAAGCCTAGCGGGATTAGGGATGAGCAGTTCTTC

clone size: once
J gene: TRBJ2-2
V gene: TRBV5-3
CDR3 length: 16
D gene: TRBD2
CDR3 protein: CARKVKTSGSTGELFF
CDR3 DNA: TGTGCCAGAAAAGTAAAGACTAGCGGGAGCACCGGGGAGCTGTTTTTT

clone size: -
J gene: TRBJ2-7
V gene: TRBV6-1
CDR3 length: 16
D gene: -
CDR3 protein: CASSEAKSGVSHEQYF
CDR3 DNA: TGTGCCAGCAGTGAAGCCAAGTCAGGGGTGTCCCACGAGCAGTACTTC

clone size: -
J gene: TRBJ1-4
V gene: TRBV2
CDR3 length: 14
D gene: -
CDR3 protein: CASRVTGIWEKLFF
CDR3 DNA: TGTGCCAGCAGGGTTACAGGGATATGGGAAAAACTGTTTTTT

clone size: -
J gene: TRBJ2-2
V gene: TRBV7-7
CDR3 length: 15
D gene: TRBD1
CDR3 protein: CASSLEGAVTGELFF
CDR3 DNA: TGTGCCAGCAGCTTAGAGGGGGCTGTCACCGGGGAGCTGTTTTTT

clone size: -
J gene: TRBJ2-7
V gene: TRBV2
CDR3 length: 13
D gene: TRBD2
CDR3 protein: CASQRLADYEQYF
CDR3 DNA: TGTGCCAGTCAGCGACTAGCGGACTACGAGCAGTACTTC

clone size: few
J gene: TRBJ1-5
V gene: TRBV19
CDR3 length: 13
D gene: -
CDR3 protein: CASSVDSNQPQHF
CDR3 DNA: TGTGCCAGTAGTGTCGATAGCAATCAGCCCCAGCATTTT

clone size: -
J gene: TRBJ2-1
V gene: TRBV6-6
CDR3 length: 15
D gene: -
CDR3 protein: CASTPLRVAGNEQFF
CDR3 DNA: TGTGCCAGCACCCCCCTCCGGGTAGCAGGGAATGAGCAGTTCTTC

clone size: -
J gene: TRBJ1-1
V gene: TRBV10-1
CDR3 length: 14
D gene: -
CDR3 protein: CASSESLGNTEAFF
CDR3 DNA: TGCGCCAGCAGTGAGTCTCTGGGGAACACTGAAGCTTTCTTT

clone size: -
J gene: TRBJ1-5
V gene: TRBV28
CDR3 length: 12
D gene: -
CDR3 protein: CASSWGNQPQHF
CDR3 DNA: TGTGCCAGCAGTTGGGGCAATCAGCCCCAGCATTTT

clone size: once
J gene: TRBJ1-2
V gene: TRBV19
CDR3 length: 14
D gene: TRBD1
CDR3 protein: CASSLRQGADGYTF
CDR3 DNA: TGTGCCAGTAGTCTGCGACAGGGGGCGGATGGCTACACCTTC

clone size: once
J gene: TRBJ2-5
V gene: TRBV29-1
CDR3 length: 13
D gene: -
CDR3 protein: CSVSDTVGETQYF
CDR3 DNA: TGCAGCGTTTCGGACACCGTGGGAGAGACCCAGTACTTC

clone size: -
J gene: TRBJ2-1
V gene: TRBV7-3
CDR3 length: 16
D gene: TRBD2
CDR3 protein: CASSELAGSAYNEQFF
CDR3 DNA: TGTGCCAGCAGCGAATTAGCGGGAAGTGCCTACAATGAGCAGTTCTTC

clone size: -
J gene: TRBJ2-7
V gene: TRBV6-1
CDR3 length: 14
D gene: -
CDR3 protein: CASSEPAETYEQYF
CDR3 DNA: TGTGCCAGCAGTGAACCGGCAGAGACCTACGAGCAGTACTTC

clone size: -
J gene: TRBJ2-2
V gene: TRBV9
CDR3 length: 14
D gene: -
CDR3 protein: CASSVGPDAGELFF
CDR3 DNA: TGTGCCAGCAGCGTAGGCCCGGACGCCGGGGAGCTGTTTTTT

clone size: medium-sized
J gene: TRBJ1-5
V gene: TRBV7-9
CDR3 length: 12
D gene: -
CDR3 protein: CASSFGFQPQHF
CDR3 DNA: TGTGCCAGCAGCTTCGGGTTTCAGCCCCAGCATTTT

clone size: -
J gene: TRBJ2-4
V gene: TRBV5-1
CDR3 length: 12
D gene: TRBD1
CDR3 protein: CASSPGGNIQYF
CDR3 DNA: TGCGCCAGCAGCCCAGGGGGCAACATTCAGTACTTC

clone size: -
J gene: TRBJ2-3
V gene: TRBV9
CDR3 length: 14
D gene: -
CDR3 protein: CASSGTTSTDTQYF
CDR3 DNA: TGTGCCAGCAGTGGGACAACTAGCACAGATACGCAGTATTTT

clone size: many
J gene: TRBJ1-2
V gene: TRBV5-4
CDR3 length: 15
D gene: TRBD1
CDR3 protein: CASSLELQGNYGYTF
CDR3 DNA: TGTGCCAGCAGCTTGGAACTACAGGGGAACTATGGCTACACCTTC

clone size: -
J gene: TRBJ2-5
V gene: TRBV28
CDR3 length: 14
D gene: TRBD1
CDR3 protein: CASTLTGETETQYF
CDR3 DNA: TGTGCCAGCACCCTGACAGGGGAGACAGAGACCCAGTACTTC

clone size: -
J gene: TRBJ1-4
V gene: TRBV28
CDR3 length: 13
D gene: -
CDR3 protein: CASSFDSNEKLFF
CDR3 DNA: TGTGCCAGCAGTTTTGACAGTAATGAAAAACTGTTTTTT

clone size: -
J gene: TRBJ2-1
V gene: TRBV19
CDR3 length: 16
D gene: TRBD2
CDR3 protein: CASSARLAGEDNEQFF
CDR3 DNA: TGTGCCAGTAGTGCACGACTAGCGGGAGAAGACAATGAGCAGTTCTTC

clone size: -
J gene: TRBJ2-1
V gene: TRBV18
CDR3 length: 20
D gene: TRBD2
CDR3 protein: CASSPLEEGIAGSSYNEQFF
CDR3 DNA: TGTGCCAGCTCACCACTCGAGGAGGGTATAGCGGGGAGCTCCTACAATGAGCAGTTCTTC

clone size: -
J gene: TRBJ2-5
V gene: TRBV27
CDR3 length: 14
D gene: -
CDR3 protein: CASSLWGPQETQYF
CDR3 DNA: TGTGCCAGCAGTTTATGGGGCCCTCAAGAGACCCAGTACTTC

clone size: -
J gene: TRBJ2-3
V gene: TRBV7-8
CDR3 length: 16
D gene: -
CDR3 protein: CASSVTQGRGTDTQYF
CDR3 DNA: TGTGCCAGCAGCGTAACACAGGGTCGGGGCACAGATACGCAGTATTTT

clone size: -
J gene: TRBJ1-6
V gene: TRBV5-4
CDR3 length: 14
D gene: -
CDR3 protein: CASSLGRANSPLHF
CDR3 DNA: TGTGCCAGCAGCTTGGGGAGGGCCAATTCACCCCTCCACTTT

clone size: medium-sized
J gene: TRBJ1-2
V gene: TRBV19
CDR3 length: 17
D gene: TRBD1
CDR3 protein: CASSIALGTGGSYGYTF
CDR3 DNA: TGTGCCAGTAGTATAGCCCTCGGGACAGGGGGAAGCTATGGCTACACCTTC

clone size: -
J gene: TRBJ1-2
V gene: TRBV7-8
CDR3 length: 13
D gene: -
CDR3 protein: CASSLGPLRGYTF
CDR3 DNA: TGTGCCAGCAGCTTAGGCCCCCTAAGGGGCTACACCTTC

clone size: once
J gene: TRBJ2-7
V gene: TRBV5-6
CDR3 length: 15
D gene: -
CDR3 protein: CASSSVGATGNEQYF
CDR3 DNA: TGTGCCAGCAGTTCAGTAGGGGCTACCGGGAACGAGCAGTACTTC

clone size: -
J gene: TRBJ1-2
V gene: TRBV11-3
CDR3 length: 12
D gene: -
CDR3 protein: CASSSGGDGYTF
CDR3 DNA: TGTGCCAGCAGCTCGGGGGGCGATGGCTACACCTTC

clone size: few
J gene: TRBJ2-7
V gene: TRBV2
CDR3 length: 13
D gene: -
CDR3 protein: CASSVRARDEQYF
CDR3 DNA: TGTGCCAGCAGTGTCCGGGCCAGGGACGAGCAGTACTTC

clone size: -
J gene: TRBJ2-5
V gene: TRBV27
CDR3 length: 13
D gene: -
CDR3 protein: CASSLRQRETQYF
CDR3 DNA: TGTGCCAGCAGTCTCCGACAGCGAGAGACCCAGTACTTC

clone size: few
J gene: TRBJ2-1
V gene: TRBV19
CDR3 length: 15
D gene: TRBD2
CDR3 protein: CASSESGISYNEQFF
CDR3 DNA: TGTGCCAGTAGTGAGAGCGGGATCTCCTACAATGAGCAGTTCTTC

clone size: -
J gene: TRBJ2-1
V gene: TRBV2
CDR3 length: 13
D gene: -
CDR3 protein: CASIEGSDNEQFF
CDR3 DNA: TGTGCCAGCATCGAAGGGTCGGACAATGAGCAGTTCTTC

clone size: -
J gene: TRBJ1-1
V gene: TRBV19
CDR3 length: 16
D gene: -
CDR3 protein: CASSMGRGGGNTEAFF
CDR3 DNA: TGTGCCAGTAGTATGGGTAGAGGCGGAGGTAACACTGAAGCTTTCTTT

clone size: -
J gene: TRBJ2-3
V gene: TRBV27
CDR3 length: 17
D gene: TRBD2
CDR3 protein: CASSLNQGGSSADTQYF
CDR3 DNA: TGTGCCAGCAGTTTAAATCAAGGCGGGAGTTCCGCAGATACGCAGTATTTT

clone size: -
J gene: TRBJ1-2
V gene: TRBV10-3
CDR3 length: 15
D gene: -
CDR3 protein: CASSYSRQVQAGYTF
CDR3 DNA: TGTGCCAGCAGTTACTCTAGACAGGTTCAGGCCGGCTACACCTTC

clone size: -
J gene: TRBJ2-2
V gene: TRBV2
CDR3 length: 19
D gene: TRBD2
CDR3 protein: CATQDERGWTSADTGELFF
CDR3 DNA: TGTGCCACCCAAGATGAGAGGGGCTGGACTAGCGCTGACACCGGGGAGCTGTTTTTT

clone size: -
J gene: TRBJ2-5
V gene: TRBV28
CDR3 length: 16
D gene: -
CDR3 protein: CASSFLVGSGRETQYF
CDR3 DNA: TGTGCCAGCAGTTTCCTCGTCGGGTCGGGAAGAGAGACCCAGTACTTC

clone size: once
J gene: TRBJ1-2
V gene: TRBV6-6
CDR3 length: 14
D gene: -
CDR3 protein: CASSFLGTDYGYTF
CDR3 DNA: TGTGCCAGCAGCTTCCTCGGGACGGACTATGGCTACACCTTC

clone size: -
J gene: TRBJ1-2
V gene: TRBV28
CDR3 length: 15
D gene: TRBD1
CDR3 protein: CASSSFDRGLYGYTF
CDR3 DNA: TGTGCCAGCAGTTCTTTCGACAGGGGGCTCTATGGCTACACCTTC

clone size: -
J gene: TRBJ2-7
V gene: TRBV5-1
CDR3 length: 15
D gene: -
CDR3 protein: CASNEDPGAPREQYF
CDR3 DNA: TGCGCCAGCAACGAGGACCCGGGAGCCCCGAGGGAGCAGTACTTC

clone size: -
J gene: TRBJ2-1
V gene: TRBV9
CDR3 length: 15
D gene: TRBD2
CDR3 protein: CASSLTSGRSLGQFF
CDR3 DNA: TGTGCCAGCAGCCTAACTAGCGGGAGGAGTCTCGGGCAGTTCTTC

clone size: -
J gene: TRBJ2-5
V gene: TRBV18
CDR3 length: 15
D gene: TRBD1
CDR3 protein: CASSPPGQEGETQYF
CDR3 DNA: TGTGCCAGCTCACCCCCGGGACAGGAAGGAGAGACCCAGTACTTC

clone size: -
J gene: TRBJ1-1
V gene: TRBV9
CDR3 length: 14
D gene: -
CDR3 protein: CASSVVRGGAEAFF
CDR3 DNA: TGTGCCAGCAGCGTAGTGAGAGGGGGGGCTGAAGCTTTCTTT

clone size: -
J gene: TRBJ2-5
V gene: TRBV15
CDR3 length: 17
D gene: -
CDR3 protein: CATSSQLGRGIVETQYF
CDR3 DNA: TGTGCCACCAGCAGTCAACTAGGGAGGGGGATAGTAGAGACCCAGTACTTC

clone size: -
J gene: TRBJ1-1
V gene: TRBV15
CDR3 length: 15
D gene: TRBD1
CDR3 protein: CATSRIRTGGTEAFF
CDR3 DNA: TGTGCCACCAGCAGAATTCGGACAGGGGGCACTGAAGCTTTCTTT